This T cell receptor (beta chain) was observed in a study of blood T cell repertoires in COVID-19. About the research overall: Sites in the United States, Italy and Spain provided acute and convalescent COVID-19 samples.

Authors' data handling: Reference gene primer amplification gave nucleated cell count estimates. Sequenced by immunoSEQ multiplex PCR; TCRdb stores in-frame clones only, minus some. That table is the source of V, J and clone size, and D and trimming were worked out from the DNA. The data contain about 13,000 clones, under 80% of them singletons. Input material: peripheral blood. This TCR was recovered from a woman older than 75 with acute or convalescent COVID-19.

CDR3 loop: CAWSVPGVGSEAFF. The CDR3 DNA follows: TGTGCCTGGAGTGTACCGGGGGTAGGCAGTGAAGCTTTCTTT. V gene TRBV30 combines with J gene TRBJ1-1; maybe TRBD1 (5 bases). This CDR3 has 14 residues. The germline V and J ends were trimmed by 0 bases and 7 bases, with 15 bases remaining between them. Looked up from germline, CDR1 is GTSNPN and CDR2 is SVGIG (reference sequence).